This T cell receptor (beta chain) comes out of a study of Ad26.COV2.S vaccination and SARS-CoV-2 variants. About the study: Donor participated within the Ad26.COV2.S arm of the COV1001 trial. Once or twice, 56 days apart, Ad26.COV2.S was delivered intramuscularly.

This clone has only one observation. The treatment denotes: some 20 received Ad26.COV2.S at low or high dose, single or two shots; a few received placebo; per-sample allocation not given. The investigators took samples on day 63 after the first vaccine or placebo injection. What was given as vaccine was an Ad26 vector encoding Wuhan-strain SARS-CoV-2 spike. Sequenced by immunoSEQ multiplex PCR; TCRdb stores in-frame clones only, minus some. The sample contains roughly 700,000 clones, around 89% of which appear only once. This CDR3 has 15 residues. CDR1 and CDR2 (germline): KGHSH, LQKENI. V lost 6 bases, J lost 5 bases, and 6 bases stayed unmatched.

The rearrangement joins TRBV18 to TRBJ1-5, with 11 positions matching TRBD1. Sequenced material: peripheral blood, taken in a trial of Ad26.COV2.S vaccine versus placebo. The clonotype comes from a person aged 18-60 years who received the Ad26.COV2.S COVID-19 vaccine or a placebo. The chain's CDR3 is CASSRTGGEDQPQHF. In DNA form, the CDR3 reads TGTGCCAGCTCGAGGACAGGGGGCGAGGATCAGCCCCAGCATTTT. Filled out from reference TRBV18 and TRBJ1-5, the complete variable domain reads NAGVMQNPRHLVRRRGQEARLRCSPMKGHSHVYWYRQLPEEGLKFMVYLQKENIIDESGMPKERFSAEFPKEGPSILRIQQVVRGDSAAYFCASSRTGGEDQPQHFGDGTRLSIL.